This T cell receptor (beta chain) stems from a study of T cell responses to AZD1222 COVID-19 vaccine. This CDR3 contains 14 residues. V lost 2 bases to trimming and J lost 4 bases, with 11 bases between them. Per germline, CDR1 SEHNR and CDR2 FQNEAQ (reference sequence). Here immunoSEQ multiplex PCR was the method, and the copy in TCRdb shows in-frame clones only, minus some. The table lists approximately 180,000 clones, 85% to 90% of them singletons. The rearrangement links TRBV7-9 to TRBJ1-2, with D unclear. Sample: peripheral blood, taken 28 days after the second dose of the MenACWY control vaccine. The TCR comes from an adult who received the MenACWY meningococcal vaccine as a control. The CDR3 protein is CASSLNGVGYGYTF. The CDR3 DNA reads as TGTGCCAGCAGCTTAAATGGGGTTGGCTATGGCTACACCTTC.